This record looks at one T cell receptor beta chain sequence and its context. Antigen: not known. They built TCR cDNA with 5'RACE template switching, a step that put in a universal primer site and UMIs. In TCRdb, the 5' RACE reads were re-called with MiXCR into one record per CDR3 protein. The sample holds roughly 74,000 distinct CDR3 sequences, about 6.6% seen once. Per germline, CDR1 SEHNR and CDR2 FQNEAQ (reference sequence). The V gene end was trimmed by 5 bases and the J gene end by 2 bases; junction bases not matched to a gene: 6. The CDR3 runs to 15 residues. These data belong to a study of T cells after yellow fever vaccination. On the study more broadly: SMART-Seq v4 Ultra Low Input served to prepare low-cell-number fractions. Overall study findings and caveats: Reappearance after the booster was seen for most primary-vaccination clones, at 95% to 97% CD4 and around 90% CD8. A minor fraction of clonotypes spanned both CD4 and CD8 compartments.

The source is a man aged 18 to 35 who received the YFV17D yellow fever vaccine. The V gene is TRBV7-9, the J gene TRBJ2-7; the match to TRBD1 covers 10 bases. Sequenced material: CD8+ T cells sorted from PBMCs, taken around 5 days after the first yellow fever vaccination. The CDR3 spells CASSPGQGSTYEQYF. The CDR3 nucleotides are TGTGCCAGCAGCCCGGGACAGGGGTCTACCTACGAGCAGTACTTC. Together with reference TRBV7-9 and TRBJ2-7, the CDR3 gives the full variable domain: DTGVSQNPRHKITKRGQNVTFRCDPISEHNRLYWYRQTLGQGPEFLTYFQNEAQLEKSRLLSDRFSAERPKGSFSTLEIQRTEQGDSAMYLCASSPGQGSTYEQYFGPGTRLTVT.